This is a list of T cell receptor beta chains from one sample in a study of shared T cell receptors in the human thymus. The table came from immunoSEQ multiplex PCR; TCRdb's copy has only in-frame clones and leaves some out. The sample consists of some 720,000 clones, over 75% of them appearing once. These data also formed part of another study, on human thymus T cells.

Sequences were obtained from thymocytes. Every receptor here comes from a boy under two years old with a congenital heart defect. Both conserved end residues are part of each CDR3. The order of the fields is CDR3 protein, CDR3 DNA, clone size, V gene, D gene, J gene. D genes are given only for firm matches. Clone size is not always given. Where it is, it says once, few, many or a class for expanded clones.

CASSQDVPWQGAGNTIYF,TGCGCCAGCAGCCAAGATGTCCCCTGGCAGGGTGCTGGAAACACCATATATTTT,.,TRBV4-1,.,TRBJ1-3
CASSQGGLGEDNEQFF,TGTGCCAGCTCACAGGGGGGGCTGGGCGAGGACAATGAGCAGTTCTTC,once,TRBV18,.,TRBJ2-1
CASSQDRGPTYEQYF,TGTGCCAGCAGCCAAGATCGGGGTCCGACCTACGAGCAGTACTTC,.,TRBV4-2,.,TRBJ2-7
CASSPPGQTFSSGNTIYF,TGTGCCAGCAGTCCTCCGGGACAGACCTTTTCCTCTGGAAACACCATATATTTT,.,TRBV25-1,TRBD1,TRBJ1-3
CASSLEDRGPSYEQYF,TGCGCCAGCAGCTTGGAGGACAGGGGTCCCTCCTACGAGCAGTACTTC,.,TRBV5-1,TRBD1,TRBJ2-7
CASTETSAADEQFF,TGTGCCAGCACCGAGACTAGCGCAGCGGATGAGCAGTTCTTC,.,TRBV6-1,TRBD2,TRBJ2-1
CASKIRQGPYEQYF,TGTGCCAGCAAGATCCGACAGGGGCCCTACGAGCAGTACTTC,.,TRBV27,TRBD1,TRBJ2-7
CASSVRSIQRENTGELFF,TGTGCCAGCAGCGTACGATCCATCCAGCGGGAGAACACCGGGGAGCTGTTTTTT,.,TRBV9,TRBD2,TRBJ2-2
CASSIDRSDEQFF,TGTGCCAGCAGCATAGACAGGTCCGATGAGCAGTTCTTC,.,TRBV7-2,.,TRBJ2-1
CASSFAFRYEQYF,TGCGCCAGCAGCTTTGCCTTTCGGTACGAGCAGTACTTC,.,TRBV5-1,.,TRBJ2-7
CTRPQGQRYSNQPQHF,TGCACCAGACCCCAGGGACAGCGCTATAGCAATCAGCCCCAGCATTTT,.,TRBV1,.,TRBJ1-5
CAWSETGGAAEAFF,TGTGCCTGGAGCGAGACAGGGGGCGCGGCTGAAGCTTTCTTT,.,TRBV30,TRBD1,TRBJ1-1
CATNRVGEQYF,TGTGCCACCAACAGGGTTGGAGAGCAGTACTTC,.,TRBV9,.,TRBJ2-7
CASSLRRCPYNEQFF,TGTGCCAGCAGCTTAAGGAGGTGCCCCTACAATGAGCAGTTCTTC,.,TRBV11-3,.,TRBJ2-1
CASSSNPGTRYNEQFF,TGTGCCAGCAGTTCGAACCCCGGGACACGCTACAATGAGCAGTTCTTC,.,TRBV28,.,TRBJ2-1
CAWSAAGTSGTLSYNEQFF,TGTGCCTGGAGCGCGGCGGGGACTAGCGGGACCCTTTCCTACAATGAGCAGTTCTTC,.,TRBV30,TRBD2,TRBJ2-1
CAIRPAGSSYEQYF,TGTGCCATCAGACCGGCAGGCAGTTCCTACGAGCAGTACTTC,.,TRBV10-3,.,TRBJ2-7
CASSAVGGASADTEAFF,TGTGCCAGCAGTGCGGTAGGGGGCGCGAGTGCGGACACTGAAGCTTTCTTT,.,TRBV2,TRBD1,TRBJ1-1
CASSRPGQAYEQYF,TGTGCCAGTAGTAGACCGGGACAGGCTTACGAGCAGTACTTC,.,TRBV19,TRBD1,TRBJ2-7
CASSAADTQYF,TGTGCCAGCAGTGCCGCAGATACGCAGTATTTT,.,TRBV6-1,.,TRBJ2-3
CASSPGGRGYGYTF,TGTGCCAGCAGTCCCGGGGGGCGGGGCTATGGCTACACCTTC,.,TRBV25-1,.,TRBJ1-2
CASSWRRYANTGELFF,TGTGCCAGCAGTTGGAGGCGGTACGCAAACACCGGGGAGCTGTTTTTT,few,TRBV27,.,TRBJ2-2
CASSAAGGWYEQYF,TGTGCCAGCAGCGCCGCAGGGGGCTGGTACGAGCAGTACTTC,.,TRBV9,TRBD1,TRBJ2-7
CAWSSPFPAYYNEQFF,TGTGCCTGGAGTAGCCCCTTCCCCGCATACTACAATGAGCAGTTCTTC,.,TRBV30,.,TRBJ2-1
CASSRSQGDTEAFF,TGTGCCAGCAGCCGAAGTCAAGGGGACACTGAAGCTTTCTTT,.,TRBV14,.,TRBJ1-1
CASSQRGRADSDQPQHF,TGCGCCAGCAGCCAAAGGGGGAGGGCGGATAGCGATCAGCCCCAGCATTTT,.,TRBV4-1,.,TRBJ1-5
CASSLLFGGSGNEQFF,TGTGCCAGCAGCCTCCTGTTTGGCGGGAGTGGGAATGAGCAGTTCTTC,few,TRBV5-4,TRBD2,TRBJ2-1
CAWRTDTEAFF,TGTGCCTGGAGGACAGACACTGAAGCTTTCTTT,.,TRBV30,.,TRBJ1-1
CASSGIRTAQPGGYTF,TGTGCCAGCAGCGGAATCAGGACAGCACAGCCGGGTGGCTACACCTTC,once,TRBV9,.,TRBJ1-2
CASSHMTANYGYTF,TGTGCCAGCAGCCATATGACAGCTAACTATGGCTACACCTTC,.,TRBV7-9,.,TRBJ1-2
CASSPRRSGGTDTQYF,TGTGCCAGCTCACCACGTAGAAGCGGGGGCACAGATACGCAGTATTTT,.,TRBV18,TRBD2,TRBJ2-3
CASSRSSYNSGRSNEQFF,TGCGCCAGCAGCCGATCCTCCTATAATAGCGGGAGGTCCAATGAGCAGTTCTTC,.,TRBV4-3,TRBD2,TRBJ2-1
CASSPDGPNTEAFF,TGTGCCAGCAGCCCCGATGGCCCGAACACTGAAGCTTTCTTT,.,TRBV11-3,.,TRBJ1-1
CASSLGGRVETQYF,TGTGCCAGCAGTTTAGGGGGCCGGGTAGAGACCCAGTACTTC,.,TRBV28,.,TRBJ2-5
CASSLGVRGTGEKLFF,TGTGCCAGCAGCTTAGGCGTCAGGGGCACGGGTGAAAAACTGTTTTTT,.,TRBV7-9,.,TRBJ1-4
CSVGGDRGLFF,TGCAGCGTCGGGGGCGACAGGGGTCTGTTTTTT,.,TRBV29-1,TRBD1,TRBJ1-4
CASSPDATGQIYSNQPQHF,TGCGCCAGCAGCCCCGACGCCACGGGACAAATCTATAGCAATCAGCCCCAGCATTTT,.,TRBV4-1,.,TRBJ1-5
CATSPPVTQYF,TGTGCCACCAGCCCTCCGGTGACCCAGTACTTC,.,TRBV15,.,TRBJ2-5
CASSDRQDTEAFF,TGCGCCAGCAGTGACAGGCAGGACACTGAAGCTTTCTTT,.,TRBV10-1,.,TRBJ1-1
CASSPGGDGNQPQHF,TGTGCCAGTAGTCCGGGGGGTGACGGCAATCAGCCCCAGCATTTT,.,TRBV19,.,TRBJ1-5
CASLVTGGRSYNEQFF,TGTGCCAGCCTGGTTACAGGGGGCCGGTCCTACAATGAGCAGTTCTTC,.,TRBV30,TRBD1,TRBJ2-1
CAWSVEQIQETQYF,TGTGCCTGGAGTGTGGAACAGATACAAGAGACCCAGTACTTC,.,TRBV30,.,TRBJ2-5
CASSRSTGYRYEQYF,TGCGCCAGCAGTCGGAGTACAGGGTATCGATACGAGCAGTACTTC,once,TRBV5-1,.,TRBJ2-7
CASSQEARRLPANTGELFF,TGTGCCAGCAGCCAAGAAGCGAGGCGGTTGCCGGCGAACACCGGGGAGCTGTTTTTT,.,TRBV4-2,.,TRBJ2-2
CASSQEIGELFF,TGCGCCAGCAGCCAAGAAATAGGGGAGCTGTTTTTT,.,TRBV4-1,.,TRBJ2-2
CASSYSGGPNYGYTF,TGTGCCAGCAGCTATTCGGGGGGTCCTAACTATGGCTACACCTTC,.,TRBV11-2,.,TRBJ1-2
CASSSWTAHNTGELFF,TGTGCCAGCAGTTCCTGGACAGCTCACAACACCGGGGAGCTGTTTTTT,.,TRBV6-6,.,TRBJ2-2
CASKLGGMPYEQYF,TGTGCCAGCAAACTGGGGGGAATGCCCTACGAGCAGTACTTC,.,TRBV27,.,TRBJ2-7
CASSAVSGPSSYNEQFF,TGCGCCAGCAGTGCCGTTAGCGGGCCATCCTCCTACAATGAGCAGTTCTTC,.,TRBV10-1,TRBD2,TRBJ2-1
CASSINRGGGNTIYF,TGTGCCAGCAGCATAAACAGGGGAGGTGGAAACACCATATATTTT,.,TRBV5-6,TRBD1,TRBJ1-3
CASSHETGRIYEQYF,TGTGCCAGCAGCCACGAGACAGGGCGGATTTACGAGCAGTACTTC,.,TRBV7-9,TRBD1,TRBJ2-7
CASSLLSVGGDTEAFF,TGTGCCAGCAGCTTGTTGTCGGTGGGCGGGGACACTGAAGCTTTCTTT,.,TRBV5-6,.,TRBJ1-1
CASSLVWQGGEKLFF,TGTGCCAGCAGTTTAGTTTGGCAGGGAGGGGAAAAACTGTTTTTT,.,TRBV7-6,.,TRBJ1-4
CASSLPSGREAGELFF,TGTGCCAGCAGCTTACCTAGCGGGAGGGAGGCCGGGGAGCTGTTTTTT,.,TRBV5-5,TRBD2,TRBJ2-2